Following are 27 T cell receptor beta chains from one sample sequenced in a study of T-cell memory formation after mild COVID-19 (dated by TCRdb to about 2021). Library creation used 5' RACE. The run used an Illumina NovaSeq 6000. The public sequencing data were trimmed at Q25 with fastp and processed into clonotypes with MiXCR by TCRdb, which kept only in-frame beta chains. For every CDR3 protein sequence, its rows merge into one entry that carries the most common genes and DNA. The sample records 180,000 or so distinct CDR3 sequences, under 20% of which are singletons. Approximately 2% of the sample lies in the top ten. Sequenced sample: PBMCs or a T cell subset sorted from them (not recorded which). Receptors were obtained from an adult woman who had mild COVID-19 (a few samples of this study predate the infection). The sample titles of this study are shuffled in the database, so cell type and time point are left out; the donor was told from shared clones.

The chain has TRBV6-1 and TRBJ2-6, with 8 bases that match TRBD2. The CDR3 is 15 amino acids. J was trimmed by 2 bases and V by 6 bases; bases with no gene match: 3. CDR1 is MNHNS and CDR2 is SASEGT in the germline V gene. The CDR3 DNA sequence: TGTGCCAGCAGAGCGGGGGCTACTGGGGCCAACGTCCTGACTTTC. This codes for CASRAGATGANVLTF.

This clonotype showed up just a few times. CDR3 DNA: TGCAGTGCTAGAGTAGGGAGGGGCACTGAAGCTTTCTTT. Its protein is CSARVGRGTEAFF. The chain combines TRBV20-1 with TRBJ1-1; maybe TRBD1 (5 bases). V was trimmed by 1 base and J by 4 bases, leaving 10 bases between them. Germline V lookup: CDR1 DFQATT, CDR2 SNEGSKA (reference sequence). This CDR3 is built from 13 residues.

There are a few counts of this clonotype. CDR3 DNA sequence: TGTGCCAGCAGTGTTCAGGGGGCAGCTAACTATGGCTACACCTTC. This codes for CASSVQGAANYGYTF. The chain carries TRBV5-4 and TRBJ1-2; 8 bases align to TRBD1. This CDR3 is built from 15 residues. CDR1 is SGHNT, CDR2 YYREEE, per germline (reference sequence). V shed 5 bases, J shed 0 bases, and the junction held 6 bases outside the gene matches.

The V and J genes are TRBV5-1 and TRBJ1-6; D gene uncertain. Germline CDR1 is SGHRS and CDR2 is YFSETQ. The CDR3 sequence is 13 residues long. V dropped 0 bases and J dropped 12 bases, with 10 bases sitting between them. The DNA for the CDR3 is TGCGCCAGCAGCTTGGGGTCCCGGGAACCCCTCCACTTT. Its translation is CASSLGSREPLHF.

This clonotype counts as medium-sized (0.01 to 0.1%). The CDR3 protein is CASSEDFAGSSYNEQFF. Here the CDR3 DNA reads TGTGCCAGCAGTGAAGACTTCGCGGGGAGCTCCTACAATGAGCAGTTCTTC. This sequence joins TRBV6-5 and TRBJ2-1; weak D call: TRBD2 (6 bases). V lost 5 bases to trimming and J lost 0 bases, with 17 bases between them. This CDR3 has 17 residues. Germline lookup yields CDR1 MNHEY and CDR2 SVGAGI.

This clonotype was found a few times. The chain uses TRBV5-1 and TRBJ2-3, with TRBD2 identical over 11 bases. V shed 3 bases and J 3 bases; nucleotides not matched to a gene: 6. The CDR3 runs 16 residues. Per germline, CDR1 SGHRS and CDR2 YFSETQ. This CDR3 reads CASSWAGTSGTDTQYF. CDR3 DNA sequence: TGCGCCAGCAGCTGGGCCGGGACTAGCGGTACAGATACGCAGTATTTT.

This clonotype was picked up a small number of times. This chain links TRBV5-1 with TRBJ2-1, with TRBD1 identical over 9 bases. The J segment lost 7 bases and the V segment lost 4 bases, leaving 6 bases of the junction unmatched. This CDR3 is 14 amino acids long. Germline CDR1 reads SGHRS; CDR2 reads YFSETQ. The CDR3 nucleotides read TGCGCCAGCAGCCTAAGGGACAGGGCAAATGAGCAGTTCTTC. The encoded protein is CASSLRDRANEQFF.

The gene calls are TRBV4-1 and TRBJ1-4; D call uncertain. The germline gives CDR1 MGHRA, CDR2 YSYEKL. Trimming took off 0 bases at V and 2 bases at J, with 7 bases between the two ends. CDR3 size: 15 residues. CDR3 bases: TGCGCCAGCAGCCAAGATTATGAGACTAATGAAAAACTGTTTTTT. The encoded protein is CASSQDYETNEKLFF.

CDR3 amino acids: CASSLRDLSYNEQFF. CDR3 DNA sequence: TGTGCCAGCAGCTTAAGGGACCTCTCCTACAATGAGCAGTTCTTC. The V call is TRBV7-9, the J call TRBJ2-1; D possibly uses TRBD1 or TRBD2 (5 bases each). V lost 2 bases and J lost 0, with 8 bases in between. Germline assignment: CDR1 SEHNR and CDR2 FQNEAQ (reference sequence). This CDR3 has 15 amino acids.

The chain carries TRBV4-1 and TRBJ1-3, with D unclear. The CDR3 contains 17 residues. With 3 bases removed from V and 0 bases from J, the gap between germline ends came to 15 bases. CDR1 is MGHRA, CDR2 YSYEKL, per germline. The CDR3 DNA follows: TGCGCCAGCAGCCAGGAGACGGTACTTAGCTCTGGAAACACCATATATTTT. Protein sequence: CASSQETVLSSGNTIYF.

This clonotype was counted between two and nine times. V usage is TRBV11-2 and J usage is TRBJ2-1, with TRBD2 identical over 14 bases. The J segment lost 9 bases and the V segment lost 5 bases, leaving 9 bases of the junction unmatched. Per the germline V gene, CDR1 is SGHAT and CDR2 is FQNNGV. The CDR3 has 16 residues. The CDR3 is CASSPGLAGVGGEQFF. The DNA for the CDR3 is TGTGCCAGCAGCCCGGGACTAGCGGGAGTAGGAGGTGAGCAGTTCTTC.

This chain links TRBV7-9 with TRBJ2-2, with 8 nucleotides matching TRBD2. Per the germline V gene, CDR1 is SEHNR and CDR2 is FQNEAQ (reference sequence). J gave up 3 bases and V 0 bases, and 6 bases lay outside the gene matches. The CDR3 runs 17 residues. The DNA for the CDR3 is TGTGCCAGCAGCTTAGCGGGACTGCGGGAGGACACCGGGGAGCTGTTTTTT. Protein: CASSLAGLREDTGELFF. The full variable domain, with the rest looked up from reference TRBV7-9 and TRBJ2-2, is DTGVSQNPRHKITKRGQNVTFRCDPISEHNRLYWYRQTLGQGPEFLTYFQNEAQLEKSRLLSDRFSAERPKGSFSTLEIQRTEQGDSAMYLCASSLAGLREDTGELFFGEGSRLTVL.

The V gene is TRBV7-2, the J gene TRBJ1-6, with TRBD1 matching 10 bases. The CDR3 consists of 14 residues. Trimming removed 4 bases from V and 14 bases from J; junction bases left unmatched: 8. Germline lookup yields CDR1 SGHTA and CDR2 FQGNSA. Here the CDR3 reads CASSWDRGNLALHF. As DNA, the CDR3 is TGTGCCAGCAGCTGGGACAGGGGAAATTTAGCCCTCCACTTT.

There are a few counts of this clonotype. This rearrangement joins TRBV20-1 to TRBJ2-7; 13 bases agree with TRBD2. The CDR3 is 15 amino acids. CDR1 and CDR2 from the germline V gene are DFQATT and SNEGSKA (reference sequence). V was pared by 5 bases and J by 2 bases, with 6 bases of the junction left unmatched. CDR3: CSASRLAGGPYEQYF. CDR3 bases: TGCAGTGCTTCCCGACTAGCGGGAGGTCCCTACGAGCAGTACTTC.

The CDR3 DNA reads as TGTGCCAGCAGCTCGACTGTAGCAGGAGATGAGCAGTTCTTC. Protein product: CASSSTVAGDEQFF. The rearrangement links TRBV5-5 to TRBJ2-1, with D hard to call. Germline V gene data show CDR1 as SGHKS and CDR2 as YYEKEE (reference sequence). V was cut by 3 bases and J by 8 bases, with 15 bases left in between. This CDR3 is built from 14 residues.

The chain is built from TRBV18 and TRBJ1-2; D perhaps matches TRBD1 (5 bases). CDR1 is KGHSH, CDR2 LQKENI, per germline. The V and J ends lost 8 bases and 2 bases respectively, with 12 bases between them. The CDR3 has 13 amino acids. CDR3 in amino acids: CASAVDRNYGYTF. For the CDR3, the DNA is TGTGCCAGCGCGGTTGACAGAAACTATGGCTACACCTTC.

This clonotype was counted many times. This chain joins TRBV19 and TRBJ1-2, with 7 bases lining up with TRBD1. The CDR3 extends over 15 amino acids. Losses at the gene ends were 7 bases for V and 5 bases for J; bases not matched to a gene: 13. CDR1 and CDR2 (germline): LNHDA, SQIVND (reference sequence). CDR3 region: CASTTRDRGNYGYTF. The CDR3 DNA reads TGTGCCAGTACTACCCGGGACAGAGGAAATTATGGCTACACCTTC.

This clonotype was seen a few times. The J gene is TRBJ2-3, the V gene TRBV27, with 7 bases lining up with TRBD2. The germline V gene encodes CDR1 MNHEY and CDR2 SMNVEV (reference sequence). The ends lost 1 base at V and 4 bases at J; junction bases unmatched: 5. The CDR3 spans 15 residues. The CDR3 sequence is CASSLWPGGADTQYF. The CDR3 DNA reads TGTGCCAGCAGTTTATGGCCGGGGGGAGCAGATACGCAGTATTTT.

This rearrangement joins TRBV14 to TRBJ1-2; possibly TRBD1 for D (6 bases). The ends were cut back, 5 bases at V and 0 bases at J, with 16 bases in the middle. CDR1 is SGHDN and CDR2 is FVKESK in the germline V gene. This CDR3 has 16 amino acids. Here the CDR3 reads CASSSGQLKANYGYTF. CDR3 nucleotide sequence: TGTGCCAGCAGCTCCGGACAGCTTAAAGCTAACTATGGCTACACCTTC.

This clonotype was counted between two and nine times. The chain couples TRBV29-1 to TRBJ1-4, with unresolved D. Trimming pared 5 bases from V and 6 bases from J, leaving 4 bases between. Germline CDR1 SQVTM, CDR2 ANQGSEA. The CDR3 totals 10 residues. CDR3 protein: CSVFDEKLFF. CDR3 coding DNA: TGCAGCGTTTTCGATGAAAAACTGTTTTTT.

This clonotype was seen a handful of times. J is TRBJ2-1 and V is TRBV24-1, with D uncertain. The CDR3 extends over 13 amino acids. Germline V gene sequence: CDR1 KGHDR, CDR2 SFDVKD. V shed 2 bases and J shed 8 bases, with 9 bases lying between them. The CDR3 region is CATSDSIGYEQFF. As DNA, the CDR3 is TGTGCCACCAGTGATTCGATAGGTTATGAGCAGTTCTTC.

The chain links TRBV5-1 to TRBJ2-5; D is perhaps TRBD1 (6 bases). Trimming cost V 3 bases and J 4 bases, with 13 bases left between them. This CDR3 has 14 amino acids. Germline CDR1 is SGHRS and CDR2 is YFSETQ. Here the CDR3 DNA reads TGCGCCAGCAGCTCTTTCCCAGGGGCAGAGACCCAGTACTTC. It encodes CASSSFPGAETQYF. The variable domain in full, completed from reference TRBV5-1 and TRBJ2-5, reads KAGVTQTPRYLIKTRGQQVTLSCSPISGHRSVSWYQQTPGQGLQFLFEYFSETQRNKGNFPGRFSGRQFSNSRSEMNVSTLELGDSALYLCASSSFPGAETQYFGPGTRLLVL.

This clonotype was found a few times. The chain links TRBV5-1 to TRBJ1-2, with D tentatively TRBD1 (5 bases). Per the germline V gene, CDR1 is SGHRS and CDR2 is YFSETQ. The CDR3 extends over 15 amino acids. V shed 0 bases and J shed 4 bases, with 13 bases lying between them. The CDR3 sequence: CASSLAGGSGYGYTF. CDR3 DNA sequence: TGCGCCAGCAGCTTGGCCGGGGGTAGCGGCTATGGCTACACCTTC.

This clonotype was counted many times. V is TRBV5-1 and J is TRBJ2-7, with D unclear. Germline CDR1 and CDR2: SGHRS and YFSETQ. Trimming cost V 4 bases and J 3 bases, with 11 bases left between them. The length of the CDR3 is 13 residues. CDR3 nucleotides: TGCGCCAGCAGCGCACATTTATTCTACGAGCAGTACTTC. It yields the protein CASSAHLFYEQYF.

The chain is built from TRBV5-6 and TRBJ2-1; D gene unclear. The germline V and J ends were trimmed by 4 bases and 5 bases, with 13 bases remaining between them. Germline V gives CDR1 SGHDT, CDR2 YYEEEE. This CDR3 is built from 14 residues. The CDR3 nucleotides are TGTGCCAGCAGCAGAAAGACCTGGGACAATGAGCAGTTCTTC. Protein product: CASSRKTWDNEQFF.

V gene TRBV6-2 or TRBV6-3 combines with J gene TRBJ2-3; D call uncertain. The CDR3 has 18 amino acids. The germline CDR1 and CDR2 sequences are MNHEY and SVGEGT. With 4 bases removed from V and 6 bases from J, the gap between germline ends came to 26 bases. CDR3 sequence (DNA): TGTGCCAGCAGTTTAGGGTCTGGTCCACGGACGACCGGTGATACGCAGTATTTT. Protein product: CASSLGSGPRTTGDTQYF.

This clonotype was observed a handful of times. The chain uses TRBV5-1 and TRBJ1-1; D call uncertain. Per the germline V gene, CDR1 is SGHRS and CDR2 is YFSETQ. The V end lost 4 bases, the J end lost 1 base, and 14 bases lay between the germline ends. The CDR3 spans 15 residues. CDR3: CASSAMWSENTEAFF. The CDR3 DNA reads TGCGCCAGCAGCGCTATGTGGTCCGAGAACACTGAAGCTTTCTTT.